The next 30 T cell receptor beta chains were all read from a single sample in a study of blood T cell repertoires in COVID-19 (dated by TCRdb to about 2020). The library relied on the immunoSEQ multiplex PCR assay. TCRdb carries this immuneACCESS record with in-frame sequences only. Its versions omit some clonotypes, under half of them owing to an unresolved V gene in the studies checked, with the rest unexplained. Within this sample are some 80,000 clones, with around 84% of them counted one time only. Under 45% of the sample is taken by the ten largest. Input material: peripheral blood. These receptors all stem from a woman between 70 and 85 years old with acute or convalescent COVID-19.

The V and J genes are TRBV5-6 and TRBJ1-2, with D unresolved. Germline V gives CDR1 SGHDT, CDR2 YYEEEE. The length of the CDR3 is 13 residues. V gave up 4 bases and J gave up 7 bases, with 14 bases separating them. The CDR3 region is CASSPSSLIGYTF. CDR3 nucleotide sequence: TGTGCCAGCAGCCCTTCTTCCTTAATTGGCTACACCTTC.

The chain recombines TRBV4-2 with TRBJ2-1; D call uncertain. The CDR3 has 14 amino acids. Trimming pared 1 base from V and 4 bases from J, leaving 8 bases between. In germline, CDR1 is LGHNA, CDR2 YNFKEQ. DNA for the CDR3: TGTGCCAGCAGCCAAGTGGCCAATTACAATGAGCAGTTCTTC. Translated, it gives CASSQVANYNEQFF.

The V gene is TRBV2, the J gene TRBJ2-7, with TRBD2 as a possible D gene (5 bases). The CDR3 runs to 14 residues. V shed 6 bases and J shed 2 bases, with 14 bases lying between them. CDR1 and CDR2 (germline): SNHLY, FYNNEI. In DNA, the CDR3 is TGTGCCAGCAGCGCCCCTCGGACTCCCTACGAGCAGTACTTC. Its translation is CASSAPRTPYEQYF.

The chain has TRBV5-6 and TRBJ2-7; 9 bases fit TRBD1. Germline V CDR1 and CDR2: SGHDT, YYEEEE. Trimming cost V 4 bases and J 6 bases; bases outside gene matches: 8. The CDR3 sequence is 14 residues long. The CDR3 DNA follows: TGTGCCAGCAGCCCCGGGACAGGGAGATTCGAGCAGTACTTC. Amino acids: CASSPGTGRFEQYF. Full variable domain (remainder filled in from reference TRBV5-6 and TRBJ2-7): DAGVTQSPTHLIKTRGQQVTLRCSPKSGHDTVSWYQQALGQGPQFIFQYYEEEERQRGNFPDRFSGHQFPNYSSELNVNALLLGDSALYLCASSPGTGRFEQYFGPGTRLTVT.

This clone has just a few counts. The chain couples TRBV7-2 to TRBJ2-7; TRBD2 might be the D (5 bases). V was pared by 1 base and J by 0 bases, with 19 bases between. The CDR3 length is 18 residues. CDR1 and CDR2 (germline): SGHTA, FQGNSA. CDR3 loop: CASSLGPSGRRSSYEQYF. As DNA, the CDR3 is TGTGCCAGCAGCTTAGGGCCCAGCGGACGGCGGAGCTCCTACGAGCAGTACTTC.

The chain is built from TRBV24-1 and TRBJ2-3; D is unclear. The germline V gene has CDR1 KGHDR and CDR2 SFDVKD. With 2 bases removed from V and 11 bases from J, the gap between germline ends came to 22 bases. CDR3 length equals 16 residues. The CDR3: CATSDSGLSSHMGQYF. The CDR3 DNA follows: TGTGCCACCAGTGATTCTGGGCTCTCCTCCCATATGGGGCAGTATTTT.

This chain uses TRBV30 with TRBJ2-3; no clear D gene. This CDR3 is built from 11 residues. Deletions cut 1 base from V and 6 bases from J, with 5 bases between. Germline values: CDR1 GTSNPN, CDR2 SVGIG (reference sequence). The CDR3 nucleotides read TGTGCCTGGAGTGCCTCTGATACGCAGTATTTT. The encoded protein is CAWSASDTQYF.

The V and J genes are TRBV13 and TRBJ2-1; 9 nucleotides match TRBD2. This CDR3 region has 14 residues. Per the germline V gene, CDR1 is PRHDT and CDR2 is FYEKMQ (reference sequence). Germline trimming cut 6 bases from V and 5 bases from J; bases unmatched to any gene: 5. The CDR3 loop is CASSAPSGDNEQFF. CDR3 sequence (DNA): TGTGCCAGCAGTGCTCCTAGCGGGGACAATGAGCAGTTCTTC.

The chain has TRBV3-1 (or the pseudogene TRBV3-2) and TRBJ2-3; weak D call: TRBD1 (5 bases). The CDR3 length is 15 residues. V was trimmed by 3 bases and J by 6 bases, leaving 16 bases between them. Germline CDR1 LGHDT, CDR2 YNNKEL (reference sequence). The CDR3 spells CASSQNTGPGDTQYF. DNA of the CDR3: TGTGCCAGCAGCCAGAACACAGGCCCCGGGGATACGCAGTATTTT.

This clone turned up a few times. This chain connects TRBV10-3 to TRBJ1-6; D is unresolved. The ends were cut back, 6 bases at V and 5 bases at J, with 8 bases in the middle. The length of the CDR3 is 13 residues. CDR1 and CDR2 from the germline V gene are ENHRY and SYGVKD. CDR3 protein: CAISRGNNSPLHF. In DNA, the CDR3 is TGTGCCATCAGCCGGGGTAATAATTCACCCCTCCACTTT.

V and J are TRBV6-5 and TRBJ2-4, with 10 positions matching TRBD1. The CDR3 runs 13 residues. Germline assignment: CDR1 MNHEY and CDR2 SVGAGI. Trimming took 10 bases from V and 9 from J; bases not matched to a gene: 9. CDR3 DNA sequence: TGTGCCACGGACCGGACAGGGGGTATCATTCAGTACTTC. This encodes CATDRTGGIIQYF.

This clone was seen only once. The chain carries TRBV5-1 and TRBJ2-5; possible D gene TRBD2, 7 bases. CDR1 SGHRS and CDR2 YFSETQ come from the germline V gene. Between the trimmed V and J ends, which lost 0 bases and 5 bases, there was a span of 11 bases. The CDR3 is 14 amino acids. For the CDR3, the DNA is TGCGCCAGCAGCTTGGCGGGGGGCAGGGAGACCCAGTACTTC. Its translation is CASSLAGGRETQYF.

The chain joins TRBV4-2 to TRBJ2-2, with 10 nucleotides matching TRBD2. With 2 bases clipped from V and 7 bases from J, the junction kept 7 bases outside the gene matches. Germline CDR1 is LGHNA and CDR2 is YNFKEQ. The CDR3 extends over 16 amino acids. The CDR3 region has the DNA TGTGCCAGCAGCCAACGTTCTAGCGGGAGTGTCGGGGAGCTGTTTTTT. The encoded protein is CASSQRSSGSVGELFF.

This chain links TRBV27 with TRBJ1-2; D is perhaps TRBD1 (6 bases). Germline V gene lookup returns CDR1 MNHEY and CDR2 SMNVEV (reference sequence). The CDR3 covers 15 residues. Trimming cost V 6 bases and J 3 bases, with 17 bases left between them. The CDR3 nucleotides are TGTGCCAGCAGCAAAATTACAGGGACGTACTATGGCTACACCTTC. Its protein is CASSKITGTYYGYTF.

This chain links TRBV13 with TRBJ1-2; possibly TRBD1 for D (5 bases). V was cut by 0 bases and J by 7 bases, with 15 bases left in between. There are 15 residues in the CDR3. Looked up from germline, CDR1 is PRHDT and CDR2 is FYEKMQ (reference sequence). The CDR3 here is CASSLGLTGVGGYTF. The CDR3 DNA reads TGTGCCAGCAGCTTAGGCCTAACGGGGGTTGGTGGCTACACCTTC. The full variable domain, in which reference TRBV13 and TRBJ1-2 provide the parts outside the CDR3, is AAGVIQSPRHLIKEKRETATLKCYPIPRHDTVYWYQQGPGQDPQFLISFYEKMQSDKGSIPDRFSAQQFSDYHSELNMSSLELGDSALYFCASSLGLTGVGGYTFGSGTRLTVV.

This clone occurred once. The genes are TRBV6-6 and TRBJ1-1; possibly TRBD1 for D (6 bases). The CDR3 is made up of 15 amino acids. In germline, CDR1 is MNHNY, CDR2 SVGAGI (reference sequence). V was pared by 2 bases and J by 4 bases, with 14 bases between. For the CDR3, the DNA is TGTGCCAGCAGTTACGGCAGGGGCGTGGGCACTGAAGCTTTCTTT. This codes for CASSYGRGVGTEAFF.

This sequence joins TRBV7-3 and TRBJ2-3, with D perhaps TRBD2 (5 bases). Trimming took off 5 bases at V and 0 bases at J, with 12 bases between the two ends. Per the germline V gene, CDR1 is SGHTA and CDR2 is FQGTGA. This CDR3 has 15 residues. The DNA for the CDR3 is TGTGCCAGCAGCCCGTCGGGGTACAGCACAGATACGCAGTATTTT. As protein: CASSPSGYSTDTQYF.

The chain combines TRBV14 with TRBJ2-1; 11 positions match TRBD2. Germline CDR1 reads SGHDN; CDR2 reads FVKESK. The CDR3 consists of 15 residues. The J segment lost 5 bases and the V segment lost 4 bases, leaving 4 bases of the junction unmatched. Here the CDR3 DNA reads TGTGCCAGCAGCCTAGCGGGAGGGCCACACAATGAGCAGTTCTTC. This gives the protein CASSLAGGPHNEQFF. The complete variable domain, with remaining parts taken from reference TRBV14 and TRBJ2-1, reads EAGVTQFPSHSVIEKGQTVTLRCDPISGHDNLYWYRRVMGKEIKFLLHFVKESKQDESGMPNNRFLAERTGGTYSTLKVQPAELEDSGVYFCASSLAGGPHNEQFFGPGTRLTVL.

The chain recombines TRBV7-2 with TRBJ2-3; D not resolved. CDR3 length: 15 residues. The V gene lost 1 base and the J gene lost 4 bases, with 12 bases spanning the gap. From germline, CDR1 is SGHTA and CDR2 FQGNSA. CDR3 amino acids: CASSLVFLTSDTQYF. The CDR3 DNA reads TGTGCCAGCAGCTTAGTATTTTTGACTTCAGATACGCAGTATTTT.

The V and J genes are TRBV5-1 and TRBJ2-7; D gene uncertain. CDR1 is SGHRS and CDR2 is YFSETQ in the germline V gene. Trimming pared 0 bases from V and 5 bases from J, leaving 18 bases between. CDR3 size: 16 residues. In DNA form, the CDR3 reads TGCGCCAGCAGCTTGGGGGCTGCAGTTCTCTTGGACGAGCAGTACTTC. It specifies CASSLGAAVLLDEQYF.

Regarding this clone: Germline and junction disagree at one end, which may indicate a read error. This chain connects TRBV9 to TRBJ1-2, with 9 nucleotides matching TRBD1. CDR1 SGDLS and CDR2 YYNGEE come from the germline V gene. The CDR3 runs to 11 residues. CDR3: CASSTTDRGSF. The DNA for the CDR3 is TGTGCCAGCAGCACGACGGACAGGGGTTCTTTC.

This chain links TRBV2 with TRBJ2-7, with 9 bases aligning to TRBD2. CDR1 and CDR2 (germline): SNHLY, FYNNEI. Trimming cost V 2 bases and J 4 bases; bases outside gene matches: 6. This CDR3 contains 15 residues. The CDR3 nucleotides are TGTGCCAGCAGTGAAAGACTAGCGGTCCTTTACGAGCAGTACTTC. Translation: CASSERLAVLYEQYF.

The chain couples TRBV5-6 to TRBJ1-2, with D tentatively TRBD1 (5 bases). Germline V CDR1 and CDR2: SGHDT, YYEEEE. The CDR3 has 13 amino acids. Trimming stripped 5 bases from V and 8 bases from J, with 16 bases between. The CDR3: CASSQISGWGYTF. Written as DNA, the CDR3 is TGTGCCAGCAGTCAAATTTCAGGGTGGGGCTACACCTTC.

V is TRBV5-6 and J is TRBJ1-1; 7 bases are shared with TRBD1. The V segment lost 2 bases and the J segment 5 bases; nucleotides outside the gene matches: 6. Germline V gives CDR1 SGHDT, CDR2 YYEEEE. The length of the CDR3 is 14 residues. CDR3 sequence reads: CASSLYNRGTEAFF. CDR3 sequence (DNA): TGTGCCAGCAGCTTATACAACAGGGGAACTGAAGCTTTCTTT. The complete variable domain, with remaining parts taken from reference TRBV5-6 and TRBJ1-1, reads DAGVTQSPTHLIKTRGQQVTLRCSPKSGHDTVSWYQQALGQGPQFIFQYYEEEERQRGNFPDRFSGHQFPNYSSELNVNALLLGDSALYLCASSLYNRGTEAFFGQGTRLTVV.

This clone showed up just once. Germline is not matched at one junction end, which may reflect a read error. The gene calls are TRBV7-3 and TRBJ2-2, with TRBD2 as a possible D gene (6 bases). The CDR3 runs to 16 residues. Germline assignment: CDR1 SGHTA and CDR2 FQGTGA. The CDR3 sequence is CAGSYQGLTSTGELFF. CDR3 DNA: TGTGCCGGCAGTTACCAGGGACTTACCTCCACCGGGGAGCTGTTTTTT.

Here the CDR3 reads CASSEDLTGPATGELFF. CDR3 nucleotides: TGTGCCAGCAGCGAGGACTTAACAGGGCCGGCCACCGGGGAGCTGTTTTTT. The chain is built from TRBV21-1 and TRBJ2-2; TRBD1, as called in the table, went unchecked against the DNA. TRBV21-1 represents a pseudogene. The CDR3 has 17 residues.

In this sample, this clone turned up once. CDR3 in DNA: TGTGCCAGCTTCTGGCACACTGAAGCTTTCTTT. This codes for CASFWHTEAFF. The chain has TRBV6-5 and TRBJ1-1; D gene unclear. The germline V gene encodes CDR1 MNHEY and CDR2 SVGAGI. There are 11 residues in the CDR3. V gave up 8 bases and J gave up 3 bases, with 7 bases separating them.

The chain combines TRBV2 with TRBJ1-5; tentative D call: TRBD1 (5 bases). Germline lookup yields CDR1 SNHLY and CDR2 FYNNEI. The CDR3 is 15 residues long. V lost 5 bases, J lost 0 bases, and 11 bases lay in between. CDR3 loop: CASSLDSSSNQPQHF. CDR3 in DNA: TGTGCCAGCAGTCTCGACAGCAGTAGCAATCAGCCCCAGCATTTT.

The V call is TRBV6-6, the J call TRBJ1-1; the D is unclear. Germline CDR1 and CDR2: MNHNY and SVGAGI (reference sequence). CDR3 length equals 14 residues. Trimming removed 0 bases from V and 3 bases from J, with 8 bases in between. The CDR3: CASSYSSLHTEAFF. Here the CDR3 DNA reads TGTGCCAGCAGTTACTCATCCCTTCACACTGAAGCTTTCTTT.

The chain joins TRBV7-2 to TRBJ2-2; 8 positions agree with TRBD1. There are 15 residues in the CDR3. V gave up 4 bases and J gave up 1 base; unmatched junction bases: 2. Germline CDR1 SGHTA, CDR2 FQGNSA. The CDR3 reads CASSSQGVNTGELFF. The CDR3 DNA follows: TGTGCCAGCAGCTCACAGGGGGTGAACACCGGGGAGCTGTTTTTT.